This T cell receptor beta chain was found in a study of T cell repertoires in cytomegalovirus infection. Background on the study: A matching HLA type, together with CMV infection, was signaled by public TCR beta signatures.

The germline V gene encodes CDR1 MNHEY and CDR2 SVGAGI. CDR3 length: 14 amino acids. MiXCR, applied by TCRdb to the reads, yields one record per CDR3 protein. The table shows about 450,000 distinct CDR3 sequences, with approximately 31% occurring only once. Study-wide results and limits: Within the response measured ex vivo, HLA-C-restricted CMV-specific TCR beta clonotypes were dominant.

This clonotype was detected many times. Its antigen is still unknown. The junction and the germline gene differ at one end; a read error may be behind it. The chain is built from TRBV6-5 and TRBJ2-5; 7 nucleotides agree with TRBD1. The receptor was isolated from a human donor in good health (CMV status not recorded). Some clones in this sample may be carry-over from other donors' samples. Specimen: PBMCs. The CDR3 here is CASSYSTGQETQYF. The CDR3 region has the DNA TGTGCCAGCAGCTACTCGACAGGGCAGGAGACCCAGTACTTC.